This T cell receptor (beta chain) was found in a study of blood T cell repertoires in COVID-19. Overall study: Some COVID-19 samples were acute and others convalescent; all came from the United States, Italy and Spain.

Some clones are missing from TCRdb's copy, which holds only in-frame ones; the method was immunoSEQ multiplex PCR. The data contain around 100,000 clones, over 65% of them singletons. CDR3 length equals 15 residues. Trimming shortened V by 1 base and J by 4 bases, and 11 bases separated the two germline ends. Per germline, CDR1 SGHNT and CDR2 YYREEE (reference sequence). Material for sequencing was peripheral blood. The chain links TRBV5-4 to TRBJ2-2, with a tentative D call TRBD2 (6 bases). This TCR was sampled from a human donor in a cohort sampled during active COVID-19. The CDR3 region has the DNA TGTGCCAGCAGCTTGAAGCTTAGCGGCACCGGGGAGCTGTTTTTT. Its protein is CASSLKLSGTGELFF.